The following is a TCR beta chain sequence with its context. The antigen remains undetermined. These data belong to a study of cytomegalovirus exposure and HLA in healthy donors. Regarding the study as a whole: Using the classifier, cytomegalovirus status was reportedly diagnosed with high specificity and sensitivity. An assumption of roughly uniform sequencing depth across donors underlay the presence/absence analyses. The listing of roughly 160 TCR beta chains classed them as cytomegalovirus-associated.

The donors (healthy individuals) were bone marrow donors. PCR involved 60 Vbeta and 13 Jbeta primers. Assay used: immunoSEQ multiplex PCR; TCRdb lists only in-frame clones, some missing. The sample lists around 200,000 clones, 65% to 85% occurring once. V shed 8 bases and J shed 4 bases, with 13 bases lying between them. The CDR3 runs 13 residues. CDR1 and CDR2 from the germline V gene are MRHNA and SNTAGT. Sequenced input: PBMCs. The origin of this receptor is a woman between 18 and 30 years old in good health and CMV-seronegative. The chain is built from TRBV6-4 and TRBJ2-3; D gene ambiguous. CDR3 in DNA: TGTGCCAGCTCAAACAGAGAAGCAGATACGCAGTATTTT. Translating it yields CASSNREADTQYF.